The clone carrying this T cell receptor (beta chain) has a handful of counts. Antigen: not known. These data are taken from a study of cytomegalovirus exposure and HLA in healthy donors. CDR3 length: 16 amino acids. V was clipped by 6 bases and J by 2 bases, with 14 bases between them. The V gene's germline CDR1 is SNHLY and CDR2 FYNNEI. The PCR contained 60 Vbeta and 13 Jbeta primers. The protocol was immunoSEQ multiplex PCR, while the TCRdb copy is restricted to in-frame clones and leaves out a portion. The table lists roughly 99,000 clones, roughly 80% of them singletons. Study results and limitations: Later analysis identified several of the most significant clusters that appeared linked to common viral pathogens. Reportedly, a later analysis found an Asian-associated ancestry cluster had fewer N-insertions than the roughly 700-donor mean.

This clonotype was sampled from a man between 25 and 39 years old in good health and CMV-seronegative. The chain uses TRBV2 and TRBJ2-6; D uncertain. Input material: PBMCs. The CDR3 region has the DNA TGTGCCAGCAGACCCCCTCTAGGCCCTGGGGCCAACGTCCTGACTTTC. Translation gives CASRPPLGPGANVLTF.